The 25 T cell receptor beta chains below come from one sample, sequenced in a study of Ad26.COV2.S vaccination and SARS-CoV-2 variants. The table came from immunoSEQ multiplex PCR; TCRdb's copy has only in-frame clones and leaves some out. The table shows hundreds of thousands of clones, with 80% to 90% occurring only once. The treatment denotes: some 19 received Ad26.COV2.S at low or high dose, single or two shots; five or six received placebo; per-sample allocation not given. Samples came from day 63 after the first vaccine or placebo injection. Source: peripheral blood, taken in a trial of Ad26.COV2.S vaccine versus placebo. All receptors derive from a person between 18 and 65 years old who received the Ad26.COV2.S COVID-19 vaccine or a placebo.

V gene TRBV2 combines with J gene TRBJ1-3; D remains ambiguous. Germline V CDR1 and CDR2: SNHLY, FYNNEI. This CDR3 contains 13 residues. The ends were cut back, 2 bases at V and 4 bases at J, with 6 bases in the middle. DNA of the CDR3: TGTGCCAGCAGTGAATTTCCCGGAAACACCATATATTTT. Its protein product is CASSEFPGNTIYF.

CDR3 in amino acids: CASSAGLADTGELFF. DNA for the CDR3: TGTGCCAGCAGCGCGGGACTAGCCGACACCGGGGAGCTGTTTTTT. The chain is built from TRBV9 and TRBJ2-2; 9 nucleotides align to TRBD2. The germline gives CDR1 SGDLS, CDR2 YYNGEE. With V trimmed by 3 bases and J by 3 bases, 3 bases remained unmatched. The CDR3 sequence is 15 residues long.

V and J are TRBV6-5 and TRBJ2-5; D gene ambiguous. The CDR3 sequence is 15 residues long. Germline assignment: CDR1 MNHEY and CDR2 SVGAGI. With 0 bases removed from V and 4 bases from J, the gap between germline ends came to 12 bases. CDR3 loop: CASSYSGREGETQYF. Here the CDR3 DNA reads TGTGCCAGCAGTTACTCGGGTAGGGAAGGAGAGACCCAGTACTTC.

The rearrangement joins TRBV19 to TRBJ2-1; D is uncertain. This CDR3 comprises 13 residues. Germline V gives CDR1 LNHDA, CDR2 SQIVND (reference sequence). The V end was cut by 1 base, the J end by 9 bases, with 10 bases between. CDR3 in amino acids: CASSIAKGGEQFF. CDR3 DNA: TGTGCCAGTAGTATAGCTAAGGGCGGTGAGCAGTTCTTC.

The rearrangement joins TRBV4-1 to TRBJ2-7; 7 bases agree with TRBD1. Looked up from germline, CDR1 is MGHRA and CDR2 is YSYEKL. Trimming took 6 bases from V and 1 from J; bases not matched to a gene: 9. CDR3 size: 15 residues. The CDR3 sequence is CASSHRTGRSYEQYF. CDR3 in DNA: TGCGCCAGCAGTCACCGGACAGGCCGATCCTACGAGCAGTACTTC.

The table lists this clone with a few counts. The chain joins TRBV10-3 to TRBJ1-1; D call uncertain. Trimming left V 11 bases short and J 5 bases short, with 21 bases between. The germline V gene has CDR1 ENHRY and CDR2 SYGVKD. This CDR3 has 14 residues. The CDR3 nucleotides are TGTGCCGCACTTGACGAGAGAGGGATAACTGAAGCTTTCTTT. It is translated as CAALDERGITEAFF.

The chain employs TRBV6-2 or TRBV6-3 and TRBJ1-5; no definite D call. The V gene lost 0 bases and the J gene lost 6 bases, with 6 bases spanning the gap. The germline V gene encodes CDR1 MNHEY and CDR2 SVGEGT. The CDR3 loop spans 13 amino acids. CDR3 bases: TGTGCCAGCAGTTACTCTTCGACTCAGCCCCAGCATTTT. It is translated as CASSYSSTQPQHF.

The chain couples TRBV5-1 to TRBJ1-3; no clear D gene. The CDR3 totals 17 residues. Trimming cost V 1 base and J 0 bases, with 14 bases left between them. The germline V gene has CDR1 SGHRS and CDR2 YFSETQ. In DNA form, the CDR3 reads TGCGCCAGCAGCTTGACAAGGGAGGGAAGCTCTGGAAACACCATATATTTT. Its protein product is CASSLTREGSSGNTIYF.

This CDR3 reads CASSQTNTIYF. The CDR3 bases are TGTGCCAGCAGCCAAACGAACACCATATATTTT. V and J are TRBV3-1 (or the pseudogene TRBV3-2) and TRBJ1-3; D call uncertain. The V end was cut by 2 bases, the J end by 7 bases, with 3 bases between. CDR1 is LGHDT and CDR2 is YNNKEL in the germline V gene (reference sequence). The CDR3 length is 11 residues.

The chain carries TRBV4-2 and TRBJ1-1, with D perhaps matching TRBD1 (5 bases). The length of the CDR3 is 14 residues. V dropped 3 bases and J dropped 3 bases, with 11 bases sitting between them. Germline CDR1 LGHNA, CDR2 YNFKEQ. Here the CDR3 reads CASSHGLTDTEAFF. The CDR3 bases are TGTGCCAGCAGCCATGGATTGACAGACACTGAAGCTTTCTTT.

This chain uses TRBV7-9 with TRBJ1-1; D uncertain. The CDR3 consists of 11 residues. The germline V gene encodes CDR1 SEHNR and CDR2 FQNEAQ (reference sequence). Trimming left V 5 bases short and J 6 bases short, with 7 bases between. The CDR3 region is CASSPSAEAFF. DNA for the CDR3: TGTGCCAGCAGCCCGAGTGCTGAAGCTTTCTTT.

The rearrangement links TRBV4-3 to TRBJ2-7; possibly TRBD1 or TRBD2 for D (5 bases each). Trimming removed 0 bases at V and 3 bases at J, with 27 bases between. Germline CDR1 reads LGHNA; CDR2 reads YSLEER. The CDR3 sequence is 20 residues long. The CDR3, as DNA: TGCGCCAGCAGCCAAGATAGGTCGGGACGCTACTCCATGGGTGGCTACGAGCAGTACTTC. This encodes CASSQDRSGRYSMGGYEQYF.

The rearrangement links TRBV27 to TRBJ2-5; TRBD1 is a possible D gene (6 bases). Germline assignment: CDR1 MNHEY and CDR2 SMNVEV (reference sequence). The V end lost 5 bases, the J end lost 5 bases, and 12 bases lay between the germline ends. This CDR3 has 13 residues. CDR3 amino acids: CASSPRGFETQYF. CDR3 in DNA: TGTGCCAGCAGTCCCAGGGGCTTTGAGACCCAGTACTTC.

The chain recombines TRBV30 with TRBJ2-7; TRBD1 agrees at 7 bases. V lost 4 bases to trimming and J lost 4 bases; unmatched junction nucleotides: 1. This CDR3 is 11 amino acids long. Germline CDR1 reads GTSNPN; CDR2 reads SVGIG (reference sequence). CDR3 DNA sequence: TGTGCCTGGACAGGGGGTTACGAGCAGTACTTC. Its translation: CAWTGGYEQYF.

This chain connects TRBV15 to TRBJ2-5; 12 bases match TRBD1. Unmatched junction bases numbered 3, after V lost 0 bases and J lost 7 bases. Germline lookup yields CDR1 LNHNV and CDR2 YYDKDF (reference sequence). There are 15 residues in the CDR3. As DNA, the CDR3 is TGTGCCACCAGCAGAGAGGGACAGGGGGCAGGGACCCAGTACTTC. Encoded protein: CATSREGQGAGTQYF.

The V and J genes are TRBV6-1 and TRBJ2-7; TRBD1 agrees at 7 bases. The CDR3 sequence is 14 residues long. V dropped 3 bases and J dropped 11; count of bases not matched to a gene: 13. Germline CDR1 MNHNS, CDR2 SASEGT. The CDR3 coding sequence is TGTGCCAGCAGTGAGGGGAACAGGGGCTCCGTTAAGTACTTC. It translates to CASSEGNRGSVKYF.

Regarding this clone: Different DNA sequences within this sample yield the same CDR3. V and J are TRBV7-2 and TRBJ2-6; no clear D. This CDR3 spans 15 amino acids. Germline V gives CDR1 SGHTA, CDR2 FQGNSA. V was clipped by 1 base and J by 1 base, with 5 bases between them. CDR3 region: CASSLGGSGANVLTF. In DNA form, the CDR3 reads TGTGCCAGCAGCTTAGGGGGATCTGGGGCCAACGTCCTGACTTTC.

The V and J genes are TRBV7-6 and TRBJ2-5; either TRBD1 or TRBD2 may fit D (5 bases each). V was pared by 1 base and J by 3 bases, with 9 bases between. The CDR3 spans 14 residues. Germline lookup yields CDR1 SGHVS and CDR2 FNYEAQ. DNA of the CDR3: TGTGCCAGCAGCTTAGGAGGGGAAGAAGAGACCCAGTACTTC. It encodes CASSLGGEEETQYF. The entire variable domain, with the rest obtained from reference TRBV7-6 and TRBJ2-5, is as follows: GAGVSQSPRYKVTKRGQDVALRCDPISGHVSLYWYRQALGQGPEFLTYFNYEAQQDKSGLPNDRFSAERPEGSISTLTIQRTEQRDSAMYRCASSLGGEEETQYFGPGTRLLVL.

The chain links TRBV7-2 to TRBJ2-7; 7 bases line up with TRBD1. The CDR3 totals 13 residues. Per germline, CDR1 SGHTA and CDR2 FQGNSA. Trimming cost V 2 bases and J 6 bases; bases outside gene matches: 4. CDR3 nucleotides: TGTGCCAGCAGCTTATCTAGGGGGCGCGAGCAGTACTTC. Its translation: CASSLSRGREQYF.

A single count supports this clone. This chain's CDR3 is CASSFAPAGGTDTQYF. In DNA, the CDR3 is TGTGCCAGCAGCTTCGCCCCTGCGGGGGGCACAGATACGCAGTATTTT. J is TRBJ2-3 and V is TRBV7-3; TRBD2 aligns across 7 bases. Germline loops: CDR1 SGHTA, CDR2 FQGTGA. Trimming removed 3 bases from V and 1 base from J; junction bases left unmatched: 7. This CDR3 comprises 16 residues.

The CDR3 DNA sequence: TGTGCCAGCAGCTTAGAATCTCAGGGCTCGGGGGGCTACACCTTC. Protein sequence: CASSLESQGSGGYTF. V usage is TRBV7-9 and J usage is TRBJ1-2; the D gene is possibly TRBD1 (5 bases). Germline V gene lookup returns CDR1 SEHNR and CDR2 FQNEAQ (reference sequence). The CDR3 loop spans 15 amino acids. Trimming shortened V by 1 base and J by 8 bases, and 17 bases separated the two germline ends.

The V and J genes are TRBV28 and TRBJ2-2, with unresolved D. The germline gives CDR1 MDHEN, CDR2 SYDVKM. This CDR3 is 14 amino acids long. Trimming removed 5 bases at V and 6 bases at J, with 13 bases between. The CDR3 sequence: CASSPWTRSGELFF. CDR3 in DNA: TGTGCCAGCAGTCCCTGGACCCGCTCCGGGGAGCTGTTTTTT.

V and J are TRBV5-5 and TRBJ1-1; D is uncertain. The germline V gene has CDR1 SGHKS and CDR2 YYEKEE (reference sequence). V was shortened by 1 base and J by 5 bases, with 12 bases between the two germline ends. The CDR3 length is 14 residues. The CDR3 sequence is CASSLPGLGTEAFF. DNA for the CDR3: TGTGCCAGCAGCTTGCCCGGACTTGGGACTGAAGCTTTCTTT.

V gene TRBV30 combines with J gene TRBJ2-7, with 9 bases fitting TRBD1. The V and J ends lost 7 bases and 3 bases, in that order; junction bases with no gene match: 7. The CDR3 sequence is 13 residues long. Per germline, CDR1 GTSNPN and CDR2 SVGIG (reference sequence). CDR3: CAFRQGVNYEQYF. CDR3 sequence (DNA): TGTGCCTTCCGACAGGGGGTGAACTACGAGCAGTACTTC.

Only a few counts were recorded for this clone. The chain has TRBV18 and TRBJ1-2; the D gene is possibly TRBD1 (6 bases). CDR3 length: 14 residues. Germline V CDR1 and CDR2: KGHSH, LQKENI. The V end lost 2 bases, the J end lost 4 bases, and 11 bases lay between the germline ends. Here the CDR3 reads CASSPAGQSYGYTF. In DNA form, the CDR3 reads TGTGCCAGCTCACCAGCTGGACAGAGCTATGGCTACACCTTC.